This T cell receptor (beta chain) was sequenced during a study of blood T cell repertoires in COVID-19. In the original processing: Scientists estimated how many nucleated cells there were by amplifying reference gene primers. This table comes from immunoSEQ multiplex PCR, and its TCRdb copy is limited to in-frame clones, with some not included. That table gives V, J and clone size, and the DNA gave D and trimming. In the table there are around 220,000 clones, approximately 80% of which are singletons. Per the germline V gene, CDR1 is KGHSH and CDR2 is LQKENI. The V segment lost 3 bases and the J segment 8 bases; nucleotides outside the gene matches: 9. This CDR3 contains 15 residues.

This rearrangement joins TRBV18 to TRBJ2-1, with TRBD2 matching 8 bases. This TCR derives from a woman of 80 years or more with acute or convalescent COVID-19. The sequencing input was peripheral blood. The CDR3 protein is CASSPRPGLEDEQFF. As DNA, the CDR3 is TGTGCCAGCTCACCCAGACCGGGACTAGAAGATGAGCAGTTCTTC. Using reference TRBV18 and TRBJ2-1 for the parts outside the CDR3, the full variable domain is NAGVMQNPRHLVRRRGQEARLRCSPMKGHSHVYWYRQLPEEGLKFMVYLQKENIIDESGMPKERFSAEFPKEGPSILRIQQVVRGDSAAYFCASSPRPGLEDEQFFGPGTRLTVL.